The T cell receptor (beta chain) described here comes from a study of CD8+CD57+ T cells in acquired aplastic anemia. Study context: Sorted CD4+ plus CD8+ cells gave DNA averaging approximately 3.2 ug.

Findings and caveats of the study: Found in both controls and patients were twenty-nine CD8+ CDR3 sequences.

The authors sequenced patients whose flow cytometry had shown CD8+CD57+ cell expansion. Severe acquired aplastic anemia was present in all patients. Germline V gene lookup returns CDR1 LNHDA and CDR2 SQIVND (reference sequence). The CDR3 has 15 residues. Trimming removed 7 bases at V and 2 bases at J, with 16 bases between. Genomic DNA served as template for TCR beta VDJ and CDR3 profiling. Each CDR3 protein is one row after TCRdb ran MiXCR on the reads. The sample lists hundreds of thousands of distinct CDR3 sequences, over 25% occurring once. The sample holds a few counts of this clonotype. Antigen specificity is unknown.

The chain carries TRBV19 and TRBJ2-3, with a weak D call TRBD1 (5 bases). Sequencing input: sorted CD4+, CD8+, or CD8+CD57+ T cells (not recorded which) from PBMCs. The TCR sequence derives from a human donor with aplastic anemia. CDR3 coding DNA: TGTGCCAGTACTTCCCGACAGTCTGACACAGATACGCAGTATTTT. This gives the protein CASTSRQSDTDTQYF.